This TCR beta chain was recorded in a study of response to subunit inactivated influenza vaccine. Each CDR3 protein is one row after TCRdb ran MiXCR on the RT-PCR reads. Of approximately 310,000 distinct CDR3 sequences detected, about a fifth appear once; the ten largest clones hold roughly 10%. This specimen consisted of PBMCs from blood, obtained less than 22 months after vaccination. The source is a man in his fifties or sixties who received an inactivated influenza vaccine.

The CDR3 region is CASSQRTGNSPLHF. DNA of the CDR3: TGTGCCAGCAGCCAAAGGACAGGGAATTCACCCCTCCACTTT. The genes are TRBV7-2 and TRBJ1-6; TRBD1 matches 8 bases. The germline CDR1 and CDR2 sequences are SGHTA and FQGNSA. Trimming removed 5 bases from V and 7 bases from J; junction bases left unmatched: 4. This CDR3 has 14 residues. Supplemented by reference TRBV7-2 and TRBJ1-6, the full variable domain reads GAGVSQSPSNKVTEKGKDVELRCDPISGHTALYWYRQSLGQGLEFLIYFQGNSAPDKSGLPSDRFSAERTGGSVSTLTIQRTQQEDSAVYLCASSQRTGNSPLHFGNGTRLTVT.